This T cell receptor beta chain was found in a study of beta chain features in type 1 diabetes. Regarding the study as a whole: Fewer insertions but more deletions were seen at VDJ junctions in type 1 diabetes patients. Researchers report that Type 1 diabetes patients had moderately but significantly shorter TCRB CDR3s across all four CD4+ subsets.

Expressed TCRB transcripts were sequenced, since all the RNA that had been isolated was reverse transcribed. Here immunoSEQ multiplex PCR was the method, and the copy in TCRdb shows in-frame clones only, minus some. The repertoire holds some 200,000 clones, under 13% seen once, with roughly 1.4% in the top ten. Germline V CDR1 and CDR2: LNHNV, YYDKDF (reference sequence). This CDR3 has 16 residues. The V segment lost 3 bases and the J segment 3 bases; nucleotides outside the gene matches: 11. Notes on this clone: Its cognate antigen is unknown.

CD4+ cells of the naive, central memory, regulatory and stem cell-like memory types were sorted via CD45RO/CCR7/CD25/CD127/CD95/CD27. The sequence was collected from a man between 18 and 29 years old in good health. The rearrangement links TRBV15 to TRBJ2-7, with 7 bases aligning to TRBD2. Sequenced input: central memory CD4+ T cells from blood. The CDR3 sequence: CATSSVKGLADYEQYF. DNA of the CDR3: TGTGCCACCAGCAGCGTAAAGGGGCTAGCGGACTACGAGCAGTACTTC.